Below, 15 T cell receptor beta chains from the same sample are listed, as sequenced in a study of blood T cells in healthy people across ages. A second PCR, run for about 6 to 12 cycles, used a sample-barcoded 5' primer plus a J-beta primer mix. TCRdb redid the calling of the 5' RACE reads with MiXCR, one entry per CDR3 protein. The sample records 1.5 million to 2 million distinct CDR3 sequences, roughly 27% being singletons. Sequencing used blood. These TCRs come from a woman aged 30 to 39 in good health.

This clonotype was found many times. This chain uses TRBV15 with TRBJ1-5; D ambiguous. CDR1 LNHNV and CDR2 YYDKDF come from the germline V gene (reference sequence). Trimming shortened V by 0 bases and J by 0 bases, and 12 bases separated the two germline ends. There are 17 residues in the CDR3. The CDR3 reads CATSREAADDSNQPQHF. The CDR3 nucleotides read TGTGCCACCAGCAGAGAGGCCGCAGACGATAGCAATCAGCCCCAGCATTTT.

This clonotype was seen a handful of times. The rearrangement links TRBV11-2 to TRBJ2-7; 7 nucleotides line up with TRBD1. Germline V gives CDR1 SGHAT, CDR2 FQNNGV. This CDR3 contains 15 residues. V was pared by 1 base and J by 0 bases, with 3 bases of the junction left unmatched. Written as DNA, the CDR3 is TGTGCCAGCAGCTTAGGTGGGACAGTCTCCTACGAGCAGTACTTC. Translated: CASSLGGTVSYEQYF.

This clonotype has a count of ten or more. V is TRBV12-3 or TRBV12-4 and J is TRBJ1-2; D is unclear. The CDR3 is 12 amino acids. Trimming removed 8 bases from V and 2 bases from J, with 9 bases in between. CDR3 protein: CASGSYNYGYTF. The CDR3 DNA follows: TGTGCCAGCGGAAGCTACAACTATGGCTACACCTTC.

This clonotype was picked up a small number of times. The genes are TRBV9 and TRBJ1-4, with D possibly TRBD1 on 6 matching bases. The CDR3 is 15 residues long. V gave up 0 bases and J gave up 5 bases, with 11 bases separating them. CDR1 SGDLS and CDR2 YYNGEE come from the germline V gene. In nucleotides, the CDR3 is TGTGCCAGCAGCGTAGCGGGGGGCGCGAATGAAAAACTGTTTTTT. Translation gives CASSVAGGANEKLFF.

This clonotype was counted between two and nine times. The gene calls are TRBV2 and TRBJ2-7; TRBD2 aligns across 7 bases. The V segment lost 8 bases and the J segment 2 bases; nucleotides outside the gene matches: 9. Germline V gives CDR1 SNHLY, CDR2 FYNNEI. The CDR3 runs to 14 residues. CDR3: CASRPGGRTYEQYF. Written as DNA, the CDR3 is TGTGCCAGCCGCCCGGGGGGTAGGACCTACGAGCAGTACTTC. The full variable domain, its missing parts supplied by reference TRBV2 and TRBJ2-7, is EPEVTQTPSHQVTQMGQEVILRCVPISNHLYFYWYRQILGQKVEFLVSFYNNEISEKSEIFDDQFSVERPDGSNFTLKIRSTKLEDSAMYFCASRPGGRTYEQYFGPGTRLTVT.

This chain links TRBV11-2 with TRBJ2-7; no definite D call. Germline CDR1 reads SGHAT; CDR2 reads FQNNGV. CDR3 length: 12 residues. Deletions cut 1 base from V and 8 bases from J, with 9 bases between. DNA of the CDR3: TGTGCCAGCAGCTTAGCCCCCCGCCAGCAGTACTTC. It yields the protein CASSLAPRQQYF.

Many counts were recorded for this clonotype. The chain recombines TRBV10-3 with TRBJ1-5; possible D gene TRBD1, 5 bases. V was trimmed by 6 bases and J by 8 bases, leaving 14 bases between them. This CDR3 comprises 13 residues. Germline CDR1 is ENHRY and CDR2 is SYGVKD. The CDR3 protein is CAIRGGDHEPQHF. The CDR3 DNA is TGTGCCATCAGAGGAGGGGACCATGAGCCCCAGCATTTT.

V gene TRBV12-3 or TRBV12-4 combines with J gene TRBJ1-1; 7 bases agree with TRBD1. CDR3 length equals 15 residues. V trimming: 4 bases; J trimming: 0 bases; junction bases outside the gene matches: 5. Here the CDR3 reads CASSSPGGMNTEAFF. The DNA for the CDR3 is TGTGCCAGCAGTTCCCCAGGGGGGATGAACACTGAAGCTTTCTTT.

This clonotype was seen a handful of times. The V call is TRBV4-1, the J call TRBJ2-1; D is undetermined. CDR3 length equals 12 residues. Trimming took off 3 bases at V and 9 bases at J, with 9 bases between the two ends. Germline CDR1 reads MGHRA; CDR2 reads YSYEKL. CDR3 protein: CASSHPTGEQFF. In nucleotides, the CDR3 is TGCGCCAGCAGCCATCCCACCGGTGAGCAGTTCTTC.

In its sample, this clonotype was seen a few times. The rearrangement uses TRBV10-3 and TRBJ2-5; no definite D call. Germline V gives CDR1 ENHRY, CDR2 SYGVKD. This CDR3 has 16 amino acids. Trimming stripped 0 bases from V and 2 bases from J, with 13 bases between. The CDR3 region has the DNA TGTGCCATCAGTGAGTCCGAGTCTGCAGGACAAGAGACCCAGTACTTC. It codes for CAISESESAGQETQYF.

This clonotype was detected only a few times. The rearrangement links TRBV6-1 to TRBJ1-2, with D unresolved. Germline values: CDR1 MNHNS, CDR2 SASEGT. The CDR3 loop spans 13 amino acids. Trimming took 2 bases from V and 3 from J, leaving 7 bases between them. The CDR3 sequence is CASSEWRHYGYTF. The DNA of the CDR3 is TGTGCCAGCAGTGAATGGAGGCACTATGGCTACACCTTC.

This chain connects TRBV20-1 to TRBJ2-3, with D possibly TRBD2 on 6 matching bases. Germline V gene sequence: CDR1 DFQATT, CDR2 SNEGSKA (reference sequence). CDR3 length: 14 amino acids. With 7 bases removed from V and 0 bases from J, the gap between germline ends came to 14 bases. This chain's CDR3 is CSGSVGSSTDTQYF. Written as DNA, the CDR3 is TGCAGTGGGTCTGTCGGGAGTAGCACAGATACGCAGTATTTT.

The V call is TRBV24-1, the J call TRBJ2-5; D unclear. CDR1 and CDR2 (germline): KGHDR, SFDVKD. The germline V and J ends were trimmed by 6 bases and 5 bases, with 12 bases remaining between them. There are 13 residues in the CDR3. The CDR3 sequence is CATSHVTDETQYF. The CDR3 DNA reads as TGTGCCACCAGTCACGTCACGGATGAGACCCAGTACTTC.

In this sample, this clonotype turned up a few times. This chain links TRBV7-2 with TRBJ2-3, with D uncertain. The V gene lost 2 bases and the J gene lost 5 bases, with 8 bases spanning the gap. From germline, CDR1 is SGHTA and CDR2 FQGNSA. This CDR3 is built from 13 residues. CDR3 amino acids: CASSLKLGDTQYF. The CDR3 nucleotides read TGTGCCAGCAGCTTAAAGTTGGGAGATACGCAGTATTTT.

A remark on this clonotype: A read error is likely, as this CDR3 ends without the conserved phenylalanine or tryptophan. The chain links TRBV7-2 to TRBJ2-6; no firm D call. In germline, CDR1 is SGHTA, CDR2 FQGNSA. CDR3 size: 15 residues. The CDR3 region is CASSLRGSGTNVLTV. DNA of the CDR3: TGTGCCAGCAGCTTAAGAGGCTCTGGGACCAACGTCCTGACTGTC.